This T cell receptor (beta chain) is drawn from a study of B cell selection in AIRE deficiency. Assay used: immunoSEQ multiplex PCR; TCRdb lists only in-frame clones, some missing. The sample records 25,000 or so clones, 97% being singletons. On this clone itself: The antigen is unknown.

CD4+CD127+ cells were sorted as the conventional CD4 T cells. The study, taken as a whole, reports: Of approximately 3,700 shared Treg TCRbeta sequences, roughly 32% were healthy-only, over 7% patient-only. About 30.6% of healthy-shared Treg sequences were found among patient Tconv cells. Shorter CDR3s marked shared Treg sequences, biased toward few non-templated insertions. Tconv and Treg cells from AIRE-deficient patients resembled healthy donors in TCRBV usage, CDR3 length and diversity.

V shed 2 bases, J shed 8 bases, and the junction held 11 bases outside the gene matches. Germline-derived CDR1 and CDR2 are MNHEY and SVGAGI. The CDR3 has 16 residues. Material: conventional CD4+ T cells sorted from PBMCs. The sequence was obtained from a human donor with AIRE deficiency. The chain employs TRBV6-5 and TRBJ1-2; 10 bases are shared with TRBD1. This CDR3 reads CASSYKDRGRGGGYTF. CDR3 sequence (DNA): TGTGCCAGCAGTTACAAAGACAGGGGGCGAGGAGGCGGCTACACCTTC.